This T cell receptor (beta chain) was sequenced during a study of blood T cell repertoires in COVID-19. In the study overall: Acute and convalescent COVID-19 samples came from the United States, Italy and Spain.

V was clipped by 5 bases and J by 3 bases, with 14 bases between them. The CDR3 length is 14 residues. Germline V lookup: CDR1 KGHSH, CDR2 LQKENI. Assignment of participants to cohorts was predicated upon participant-reported clinical history. Per the original methods: Amplification of reference gene primers was used by the study to estimate nucleated cell counts. TCRdb's copy holds only in-frame clones and misses some; the assay was immunoSEQ multiplex PCR. V and J calls and clone size come straight from that table; D and trimming were deduced from the DNA. The sample has 210,000 or so clones; approximately 80% are singletons.

The receptor was isolated from a man aged 55-75 years who had recovered from COVID-19. The sample comprised PBMCs or T cells enriched from blood (not recorded which). The gene calls are TRBV18 and TRBJ2-7, with no clear D. CDR3 amino acids: CASSVRTGDYEQYF. The CDR3 nucleotides are TGTGCCAGCTCAGTCCGTACTGGAGACTACGAGCAGTACTTC.